Below, 29 T cell receptor beta chains from the same sample are listed, as sequenced in a study of blood T cell repertoires in COVID-19. Repertoires were generated with immunoSEQ multiplex PCR, while TCRdb's copy carries only in-frame clones and drops some. The sample records about 260,000 clones, 87% being singletons. Sample: peripheral blood. The receptors originated from a woman aged 35 to 49 who had recovered from COVID-19.

This rearrangement joins TRBV5-1 to TRBJ1-5, with a weak D call TRBD1 (6 bases). Germline values: CDR1 SGHRS, CDR2 YFSETQ. This CDR3 comprises 14 residues. Deletions cut 1 base from V and 2 bases from J, with 7 bases between. The CDR3 sequence: CASSLKGGNQPQHF. The CDR3 nucleotides read TGCGCCAGCAGCTTGAAGGGGGGCAATCAGCCCCAGCATTTT.

The V and J genes are TRBV10-1 and TRBJ2-7; D not resolved. The CDR3 is 12 residues long. Per germline, CDR1 WNHNN and CDR2 SYGVQD (reference sequence). Trimming removed 4 bases at V and 5 bases at J, with 9 bases between. The CDR3 is CASSAGRNEQYF. Written as DNA, the CDR3 is TGCGCCAGCAGTGCAGGTCGCAACGAGCAGTACTTC.

The chain uses TRBV7-9 and TRBJ2-2, with TRBD2 matching 9 bases. CDR1 and CDR2 (germline): SEHNR, FQNEAQ (reference sequence). CDR3 size: 15 residues. J lost 4 bases, V lost 5 bases, and 5 bases had no gene match. Here the CDR3 DNA reads TGTGCCAGCAGCCGAACAGCGGGGGGCACCGGGGAGCTGTTTTTT. Protein product: CASSRTAGGTGELFF.

This chain connects TRBV27 to TRBJ2-7, with 7 bases that match TRBD2. Germline CDR1 MNHEY, CDR2 SMNVEV (reference sequence). The CDR3 extends over 12 amino acids. V gave up 6 bases and J gave up 7 bases; unmatched junction bases: 6. The CDR3 protein is CASSGGTWEQYF. For the CDR3, the DNA is TGTGCCAGCAGCGGGGGGACGTGGGAGCAGTACTTC.

This rearrangement joins TRBV5-1 to TRBJ2-2, with D perhaps matching TRBD2 (7 bases). The CDR3 contains 14 residues. Germline V lookup: CDR1 SGHRS, CDR2 YFSETQ. V was pared by 3 bases and J by 3 bases, with 9 bases between. The CDR3 sequence is CASSWGGDTGELFF. The CDR3 DNA reads as TGCGCCAGCAGCTGGGGGGGCGACACCGGGGAGCTGTTTTTT.

The chain recombines TRBV5-1 with TRBJ1-4; D call uncertain. The CDR3 has 16 residues. Germline values: CDR1 SGHRS, CDR2 YFSETQ. Trimming took off 5 bases at V and 3 bases at J, with 17 bases between the two ends. The CDR3 nucleotides are TGCGCCAGCAGATTCCAACCCGGAGGGTCTAATGAAAAACTGTTTTTT. It yields the protein CASRFQPGGSNEKLFF.

The chain couples TRBV3-1 (or the pseudogene TRBV3-2) to TRBJ1-2, with 9 bases that match TRBD1. The CDR3 loop spans 14 amino acids. Looked up from germline, CDR1 is LGHDT and CDR2 is YNNKEL (reference sequence). The V gene end was trimmed by 3 bases and the J gene end by 4 bases; junction bases not matched to a gene: 3. The chain's CDR3 is CASSQGQGSYGYTF. The CDR3 DNA reads TGTGCCAGCAGCCAGGGACAGGGAAGCTATGGCTACACCTTC.

This chain links TRBV2 with TRBJ1-2; no definite D call. V was clipped by 1 base and J by 0 bases, with 6 bases between them. This CDR3 region has 14 residues. CDR1 and CDR2 (germline): SNHLY, FYNNEI. The CDR3 reads CASSEVPANYGYTF. For the CDR3, the DNA is TGTGCCAGCAGTGAAGTTCCAGCTAACTATGGCTACACCTTC. Variable domain in full (rest from reference TRBV2 and TRBJ1-2): EPEVTQTPSHQVTQMGQEVILRCVPISNHLYFYWYRQILGQKVEFLVSFYNNEISEKSEIFDDQFSVERPDGSNFTLKIRSTKLEDSAMYFCASSEVPANYGYTFGSGTRLTVV.

This clone appeared a single time. The CDR3 is CASSLGLGGNQPQHF. CDR3 coding DNA: TGTGCCAGCAGCTTAGGTTTGGGGGGAAATCAGCCCCAGCATTTT. The chain joins TRBV11-2 to TRBJ1-5; TRBD1 might be the D (5 bases). CDR3 length equals 15 residues. Trimming removed 1 base at V and 4 bases at J, with 11 bases between. Germline CDR1 reads SGHAT; CDR2 reads FQNNGV. Full variable domain (outside the CDR3, taken from reference TRBV11-2 and TRBJ1-5): EAGVAQSPRYKIIEKRQSVAFWCNPISGHATLYWYQQILGQGPKLLIQFQNNGVVDDSQLPKDRFSAERLKGVDSTLKIQPAKLEDSAVYLCASSLGLGGNQPQHFGDGTRLSIL.

This clone is a singleton in its sample. The chain links TRBV6-5 to TRBJ2-7, with 9 bases fitting TRBD2. The CDR3 is 15 residues long. Trimming at V came to 2 bases and at J to 2 bases, leaving 4 bases not matched to a gene. Germline V gene data show CDR1 as MNHEY and CDR2 as SVGAGI. In DNA, the CDR3 is TGTGCCAGCAGTTACGGGGGACTAGCAGCCTACGAGCAGTACTTC. Translation: CASSYGGLAAYEQYF.

This rearrangement joins TRBV7-9 to TRBJ2-7; D is perhaps TRBD1 (6 bases). The germline V gene has CDR1 SEHNR and CDR2 FQNEAQ (reference sequence). V lost 5 bases and J lost 3, with 20 bases in between. This CDR3 comprises 16 residues. The CDR3 protein is CASSHITSTGYYEQYF. The CDR3 DNA sequence: TGTGCCAGCAGCCACATAACCTCGACAGGTTACTACGAGCAGTACTTC.

The chain combines TRBV4-1 with TRBJ2-5; 12 nucleotides line up with TRBD2. Germline V gives CDR1 MGHRA, CDR2 YSYEKL. With V trimmed by 5 bases and J by 11 bases, 9 bases remained unmatched. The CDR3 covers 14 residues. This CDR3 reads CASSERLAGVPQYF. CDR3 sequence (DNA): TGCGCCAGCAGCGAACGACTAGCGGGGGTCCCACAGTACTTC.

V gene TRBV9 combines with J gene TRBJ2-3; D may be TRBD1 (5 bases). V lost 0 bases to trimming and J lost 4 bases, with 15 bases between them. CDR1 is SGDLS, CDR2 YYNGEE, per germline. This CDR3 is built from 16 residues. CDR3 sequence reads: CASSVGSRAGSDTQYF. DNA of the CDR3: TGTGCCAGCAGCGTAGGGAGCAGGGCAGGGTCAGATACGCAGTATTTT.

The chain recombines TRBV18 with TRBJ1-1; perhaps TRBD1 as D (5 bases). With 3 bases removed from V and 6 bases from J, the gap between germline ends came to 11 bases. The CDR3 runs to 13 residues. The germline V gene encodes CDR1 KGHSH and CDR2 LQKENI. The CDR3: CASSPSTGPEAFF. The DNA for the CDR3 is TGTGCCAGCTCACCGAGCACAGGCCCTGAAGCTTTCTTT.

V and J are TRBV5-1 and TRBJ2-3; no firm D call. The V gene lost 6 bases and the J gene lost 4 bases, with 12 bases spanning the gap. This CDR3 region has 13 residues. Germline-derived CDR1 and CDR2 are SGHRS and YFSETQ. CDR3 DNA sequence: TGCGCCAGCACCTACCCGGGTGCAGATACGCAGTATTTT. Translation: CASTYPGADTQYF.

The genes are TRBV4-1 and TRBJ1-6; perhaps TRBD1 as D (5 bases). The CDR3 covers 15 residues. Germline V gene lookup returns CDR1 MGHRA and CDR2 YSYEKL. Deletions cut 2 bases from V and 5 bases from J, with 10 bases between. CDR3 in amino acids: CASSQRQGDNSPLHF. CDR3 DNA: TGCGCCAGCAGCCAAAGGCAGGGTGATAATTCACCCCTCCACTTT.

This chain connects TRBV5-1 to TRBJ1-2; 7 bases match TRBD1. Germline V gene sequence: CDR1 SGHRS, CDR2 YFSETQ. The V and J ends lost 4 bases and 4 bases, in that order; junction bases with no gene match: 10. This CDR3 comprises 15 residues. The CDR3, as DNA: TGCGCCAGCAGCCCGGGGACAGCCTCAGGCTATGGCTACACCTTC. Its translation: CASSPGTASGYGYTF.

This sequence joins TRBV3-1 (or the pseudogene TRBV3-2) and TRBJ2-1, with 11 positions matching TRBD2. The CDR3 totals 15 residues. The V segment lost 0 bases and the J segment 14 bases; nucleotides outside the gene matches: 9. Germline loops: CDR1 LGHDT, CDR2 YNNKEL (reference sequence). CDR3 residues: CASSQETSGAPSEFF. The CDR3 DNA follows: TGTGCCAGCAGCCAAGAGACTAGCGGGGCTCCTTCAGAGTTCTTC.

The genes are TRBV19 and TRBJ1-1, with a weak D call TRBD1 (5 bases). The germline CDR1 and CDR2 sequences are LNHDA and SQIVND (reference sequence). This CDR3 has 13 residues. The V end was cut by 7 bases, the J end by 2 bases, with 11 bases between. The CDR3 sequence: CASNPGRNTEAFF. For the CDR3, the DNA is TGTGCCAGTAATCCAGGGCGAAACACTGAAGCTTTCTTT.

The J gene is TRBJ1-6, the V gene TRBV5-6, with 7 bases identical to TRBD1. There are 15 residues in the CDR3. CDR1 and CDR2 from the germline V gene are SGHDT and YYEEEE. Germline trimming cut 6 bases from V and 4 bases from J; bases unmatched to any gene: 7. The CDR3 reads CASNTGTDYNSPLHF. The DNA of the CDR3 is TGTGCCAGCAACACCGGGACAGATTATAATTCACCCCTCCACTTT. The entire variable domain, with the rest obtained from reference TRBV5-6 and TRBJ1-6, is as follows: DAGVTQSPTHLIKTRGQQVTLRCSPKSGHDTVSWYQQALGQGPQFIFQYYEEEERQRGNFPDRFSGHQFPNYSSELNVNALLLGDSALYLCASNTGTDYNSPLHFGNGTRLTVT.

V and J are TRBV6-5 and TRBJ2-7, with 7 nucleotides matching TRBD1. The CDR3 length is 14 residues. V trimming: 6 bases; J trimming: 2 bases; junction bases outside the gene matches: 7. CDR1 is MNHEY, CDR2 SVGAGI, per germline. Here the CDR3 reads CASRTDRETYEQYF. CDR3 nucleotides: TGTGCCAGCAGAACCGACAGGGAGACCTACGAGCAGTACTTC.

The chain employs TRBV29-1 and TRBJ2-7; 12 bases line up with TRBD1. Germline V gives CDR1 SQVTM, CDR2 ANQGSEA. J gave up 1 base and V 4 bases, and 2 bases lay outside the gene matches. CDR3 size: 14 residues. DNA for the CDR3: TGCAGCGTTGGGGACAGGGGGCCATCCTACGAGCAGTACTTC. Its protein is CSVGDRGPSYEQYF.

To note about this clone: The junction departs from germline at one end; a sequencing error may be responsible. V usage is TRBV3-1 (or the pseudogene TRBV3-2) and J usage is TRBJ1-2, with a possible D match to TRBD1 (5 bases). The CDR3 covers 15 residues. The V gene's germline CDR1 is LGHDT and CDR2 YNNKEL (reference sequence). The CDR3 bases are TGTGCCAGCAGCCAAGAGGGGGGACCTAACTATGGCTACGCCTTC. This translates into CASSQEGGPNYGYAF.

This clone has just a few counts. The chain is built from TRBV10-3 and TRBJ2-3, with 10 positions matching TRBD2. This CDR3 has 22 residues. Germline CDR1 and CDR2: ENHRY and SYGVKD. The V gene end was trimmed by 4 bases and the J gene end by 4 bases; junction bases not matched to a gene: 26. The CDR3 protein is CAISGLAQKRAGGATLPDTQYF. CDR3 sequence (DNA): TGTGCCATCAGTGGACTAGCTCAGAAGAGAGCGGGGGGGGCCACCCTCCCAGATACGCAGTATTTT.

The V and J genes are TRBV5-1 and TRBJ2-5, with D perhaps matching TRBD2 (5 bases). In germline, CDR1 is SGHRS, CDR2 YFSETQ. The CDR3 contains 15 residues. The V gene lost 0 bases and the J gene lost 3 bases, with 12 bases spanning the gap. CDR3 residues: CASSLVPGIEETQYF. CDR3 sequence (DNA): TGCGCCAGCAGCTTGGTTCCCGGGATTGAAGAGACCCAGTACTTC.

This chain uses TRBV2 with TRBJ2-5; 8 bases agree with TRBD2. V lost 6 bases, J lost 4 bases, and 13 bases stayed unmatched. The length of the CDR3 is 16 residues. In germline, CDR1 is SNHLY, CDR2 FYNNEI. This chain's CDR3 is CASRPGGAGMGETQYF. CDR3 DNA sequence: TGTGCCAGCAGACCCGGGGGGGCAGGTATGGGAGAGACCCAGTACTTC.

The rearrangement uses TRBV5-1 and TRBJ2-1; TRBD2 agrees at 11 bases. V lost 0 bases to trimming and J lost 14 bases; unmatched junction nucleotides: 10. The germline CDR1 and CDR2 sequences are SGHRS and YFSETQ. This CDR3 is 15 amino acids long. The CDR3 nucleotides are TGCGCCAGCAGCTTGGTTTTAGCGGGGGGGACAGAGAAGTTCTTC. Its protein product is CASSLVLAGGTEKFF.

This CDR3 reads CASSDTDNSGNTIYF. The CDR3 region has the DNA TGTGCCAGCAGCGATACAGATAACTCTGGAAACACCATATATTTT. V gene TRBV13 combines with J gene TRBJ1-3; D is uncertain. Trimming pared 5 bases from V and 0 bases from J, leaving 11 bases between. CDR1 PRHDT and CDR2 FYEKMQ come from the germline V gene (reference sequence). The CDR3 contains 15 residues.

The V call is TRBV29-1, the J call TRBJ1-1; D may be TRBD1 (6 bases). The CDR3 loop spans 15 amino acids. The V end was cut by 1 base, the J end by 3 bases, with 15 bases between. CDR1 and CDR2 (germline): SQVTM, ANQGSEA. The CDR3, as DNA: TGCAGCGTTGAAGTCGGGGGGACAACTTACACTGAAGCTTTCTTT. Translated, it gives CSVEVGGTTYTEAFF. Supplemented by reference TRBV29-1 and TRBJ1-1, the full variable domain reads SAVISQKPSRDICQRGTSLTIQCQVDSQVTMMFWYRQQPGQSLTLIATANQGSEATYESGFVIDKFPISRPNLTFSTLTVSNMSPEDSSIYLCSVEVGGTTYTEAFFGQGTRLTVV.